This T cell receptor (beta chain) appears in the sequencing data of a study of beta chain features in type 1 diabetes. Study results and caveats: TCRB CDR3s were moderately but significantly shorter in Type 1 diabetes patients in all four CD4+ subsets.

Expressed TCRB transcripts were sequenced because the isolated RNA had all been reverse transcribed beforehand. Clones were read by immunoSEQ multiplex PCR, and TCRdb kept only the in-frame ones, dropping some. The sample carries about 52,000 clones, less than 55% recorded once. V dropped 4 bases and J dropped 4; count of bases not matched to a gene: 0. The CDR3 spans 15 residues. Germline values: CDR1 SGHTA, CDR2 FQGTGA. With regard to this clone: What it recognizes is unknown.

This sequence originates from a young man with type 1 diabetes. V is TRBV7-3 and J is TRBJ2-1; 14 positions match TRBD2. The sequencing input was Tregs from blood. Here the CDR3 DNA reads TGTGCCAGCAGCTGGACTAGCGGGAGGTACAATGAGCAGTTCTTC. Residues: CASSWTSGRYNEQFF.